The following is a T cell receptor beta chain sequence with its context. The target antigen is unknown. The germline V gene has CDR1 SGHRS and CDR2 YFSETQ. The V end was cut by 3 bases, the J end by 3 bases, with 15 bases between. The CDR3 length is 15 residues. Generated by immunoSEQ multiplex PCR, the TCRdb table keeps only in-frame clones and is missing some. The sample carries approximately 91,000 clones, 85% to 95% recorded once. The sample belongs to a study of siplizumab effects on memory and regulatory T cells. Overall study results and limits: Apparently key alloresponse contributors, naive T cells also seemed more diverse than memory cells.

The rearrangement uses TRBV5-1 and TRBJ1-2, with D possibly TRBD1 on 5 matching bases. The source material was CD8+ T cells sorted from blood. The source is a human donor in good health. CDR3 region: CASSWGTAGDYGYTF. The CDR3 nucleotides read TGCGCCAGCAGCTGGGGGACCGCGGGGGACTATGGCTACACCTTC.